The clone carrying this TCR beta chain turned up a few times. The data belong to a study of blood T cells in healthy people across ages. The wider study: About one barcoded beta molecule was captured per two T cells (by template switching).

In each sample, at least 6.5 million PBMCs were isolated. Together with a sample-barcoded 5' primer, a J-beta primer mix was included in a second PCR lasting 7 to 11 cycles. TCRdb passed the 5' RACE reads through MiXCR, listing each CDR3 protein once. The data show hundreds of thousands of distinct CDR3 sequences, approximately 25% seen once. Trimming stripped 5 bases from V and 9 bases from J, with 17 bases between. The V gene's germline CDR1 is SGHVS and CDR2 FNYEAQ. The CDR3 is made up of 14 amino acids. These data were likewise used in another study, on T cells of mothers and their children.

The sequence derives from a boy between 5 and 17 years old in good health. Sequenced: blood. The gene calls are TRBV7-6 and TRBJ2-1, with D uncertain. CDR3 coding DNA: TGTGCCAGCAGCGTCCCGACTTGGCCTAGTGAGCAGTTCTTC. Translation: CASSVPTWPSEQFF.